A selection of T cell receptor beta chains follows, all from one sample in a study of cytomegalovirus exposure and HLA in healthy donors. The method was immunoSEQ multiplex PCR; TCRdb's version includes in-frame clones alone and lacks a portion of them. The table shows around 150,000 clones, with approximately 61% occurring only once. The sequenced material came from PBMCs. These receptors came from a human donor in good health. Both conserved end residues are part of each CDR3. The order of the fields is V gene, D gene, CDR3 protein. The D gene is left open where the match is weak.

V gene: TRBV7-2; D gene: TRBD1; CDR3 protein: CASSLRQGSYEQYF
V gene: TRBV5-4; D gene: -; CDR3 protein: CASSRRLRDTNNEKLFF
V gene: TRBV5-6; D gene: TRBD1; CDR3 protein: CASIFGTESYGYTF
V gene: TRBV9; D gene: TRBD2; CDR3 protein: CASSVGTSAAWEQYF
V gene: TRBV6-5; D gene: TRBD2; CDR3 protein: CASTPGLAAETQYF
V gene: TRBV5-6; D gene: -; CDR3 protein: CASSRTDYEQYF
V gene: TRBV19; D gene: TRBD2; CDR3 protein: CASSPGLAGAYEQYF
V gene: TRBV20-1; D gene: -; CDR3 protein: CSAWGRETQYF
V gene: TRBV6-1; D gene: TRBD2; CDR3 protein: CATGLAVTNTGELFF
V gene: TRBV29-1; D gene: TRBD1; CDR3 protein: CSVLTGDNGYTF
V gene: TRBV2; D gene: TRBD2; CDR3 protein: CASSGPGTTYTDTQYF
V gene: TRBV9; D gene: TRBD2; CDR3 protein: CASSATSGSYNEQFF
V gene: TRBV2; D gene: -; CDR3 protein: CASSGGTPTYEQYF
V gene: TRBV18; D gene: -; CDR3 protein: CASSPKGAGNEQFF
V gene: TRBV28; D gene: -; CDR3 protein: CASSSGTKTGELFF
V gene: TRBV11-3; D gene: TRBD2; CDR3 protein: CASSYGTSLGEQFF
V gene: TRBV5-1; D gene: TRBD2; CDR3 protein: CASSSWTSGTDTQYF
V gene: TRBV28; D gene: -; CDR3 protein: CASRRTGRVEQPQHF
V gene: TRBV28; D gene: -; CDR3 protein: CASTPLSGVGETQYF
V gene: TRBV7-2; D gene: -; CDR3 protein: CASSSTGRLYEQYF
V gene: TRBV6-5; D gene: -; CDR3 protein: CAVRVSPYEQYF
V gene: TRBV13; D gene: TRBD1; CDR3 protein: CASSSPEGQGRYEQYF
V gene: TRBV6-5; D gene: -; CDR3 protein: CASRSAGHQPQHF
V gene: TRBV7-9; D gene: TRBD1; CDR3 protein: CASSSPGQGQNEQFF
V gene: TRBV18; D gene: TRBD2; CDR3 protein: CASSPLASGRSRETQYF
V gene: TRBV5-1; D gene: TRBD2; CDR3 protein: CASNHLPGGGRTDTQYF
V gene: TRBV11-1; D gene: TRBD1; CDR3 protein: CASSWDRGTQETQYF
V gene: TRBV19; D gene: TRBD1; CDR3 protein: CASSKRTGGNQPQHF
V gene: TRBV15; D gene: -; CDR3 protein: CATSRELMAETQYF
V gene: TRBV4-3; D gene: TRBD1; CDR3 protein: CASSQTGTGWEKLFF
V gene: TRBV10-3; D gene: TRBD2; CDR3 protein: CAISGTSGRRPIQQYF
V gene: TRBV7-9; D gene: -; CDR3 protein: CASSLGGINEQFF
V gene: TRBV11-3; D gene: TRBD2; CDR3 protein: CASSFFGRNEQFF
V gene: TRBV5-1; D gene: TRBD2; CDR3 protein: CASSLGTRADTQYF
V gene: TRBV28; D gene: -; CDR3 protein: CASSLGLNYGYTF
V gene: TRBV7-8; D gene: -; CDR3 protein: CASSIDRSYNEQFF
V gene: TRBV19; D gene: TRBD1; CDR3 protein: CASNPPRGQGENEQFF
V gene: TRBV28; D gene: TRBD2; CDR3 protein: CASSSLAGGQNIQYF
V gene: TRBV28; D gene: -; CDR3 protein: CASSLSTDTQYF
V gene: TRBV6-5; D gene: -; CDR3 protein: CASSSALTNYGYTF
V gene: TRBV2; D gene: -; CDR3 protein: CASSPQVVYGYTF
V gene: TRBV9; D gene: -; CDR3 protein: CASSVAGRWGGSNTGELFF
V gene: TRBV10-1; D gene: TRBD2; CDR3 protein: CASSDTSGSGETQYF